This T cell receptor beta chain was profiled in a study of blood T cell repertoires in COVID-19. Overall study context: Sample material is recorded as cDNA or gDNA derived from T cells, B-cell-depleted T cells, or PBMCs.

This study enrolled people aged roughly 18 to 89 from about 26 US geographic areas. Cohorts were determined from participant-reported clinical history. The data were produced by immunoSEQ multiplex PCR, yet TCRdb's version contains in-frame clones alone and is incomplete. The top ten clones hold 1.7% of a sample with fewer than 350,000 clones, 75% to 90% of them seen once. Germline-derived CDR1 and CDR2 are SEHNR and FQNEAQ (reference sequence). V dropped 3 bases and J dropped 1; count of bases not matched to a gene: 6. This CDR3 has 15 amino acids. This chain links TRBV7-9 with TRBJ2-7; TRBD2 agrees at 7 bases. The sequenced sample consisted of PBMCs or T cells enriched from blood (not recorded which). The TCR comes from a woman in her 40s who had recovered from COVID-19. This CDR3 is CASSFRREISYEQYF. CDR3 in DNA: TGTGCCAGCAGCTTCAGGCGGGAGATTTCCTACGAGCAGTACTTC.